The present T cell receptor beta chain was sequenced within a study of blood T cell repertoires in COVID-19. On the study more broadly: Donors in the United States, Italy and Spain gave samples during acute or convalescent COVID-19.

Self-reported history from a screening survey and questionnaire set each donor's cohort. Source study methods: Counts of nucleated cells, estimated from reference gene primer amplification, were obtained. Some clones are missing from TCRdb's copy, which holds only in-frame ones; the method was immunoSEQ multiplex PCR. V, J and clone size derive from that table, while D and trimming were established from the DNA sequence. The profile shows over 150,000 clones, more than 75% of them singletons. The V end was cut by 8 bases, the J end by 2 bases, with 12 bases between. CDR3 size: 13 residues. The chain couples TRBV12-3 or TRBV12-4 to TRBJ1-2; D unclear. This sequence was found in a woman between 50 and 59 years old who had recovered from COVID-19. Sequenced sample: PBMCs or T cells enriched from blood (not recorded which). CDR3 in DNA: TGTGCCAGCGCGCCGACACGGAACTATGGCTACACCTTC. As protein: CASAPTRNYGYTF.